This TCR beta chain was observed in a study of blood T cell repertoires in COVID-19. About the research overall: Researchers got acute and convalescent COVID-19 samples from the United States, Italy and Spain. T cells, B-cell-depleted T cells, or PBMCs supplied cDNA or gDNA.

Seattle researchers signed up patients amid active infection and tracked them longitudinally. In the source study's methods: Estimates of nucleated cell counts were drawn from the amplification of reference gene primers. Here immunoSEQ multiplex PCR was the method, and the copy in TCRdb shows in-frame clones only, minus some. The DNA gave D and trimming, while V, J and clone size come from that table. The sample holds over 250,000 clones, approximately 89% seen once. This clone was recorded only once. The sequence came from a young woman with COVID-19, enrolled during active disease. Sequencing was performed on peripheral blood.

CDR3 protein: CASSYGAGGVYNEQFF. CDR3 sequence (DNA): TGTGCCAGCAGTTACGGGGCGGGAGGGGTCTACAATGAGCAGTTCTTC. The V gene is TRBV6-6, the J gene TRBJ2-1; TRBD2 matches 9 bases. The CDR3 length is 16 residues. Germline V gives CDR1 MNHNY, CDR2 SVGAGI (reference sequence). V dropped 2 bases and J dropped 3; count of bases not matched to a gene: 5.